The 17 T cell receptor beta chains given below trace back to one sample, sequenced in a study of regulatory dendritic cells for organ transplantation. Clones were read by immunoSEQ multiplex PCR, and TCRdb kept only the in-frame ones, dropping some. The table includes under 40,000 clones, 80% to 95% detected once. Sequencing was carried out using naive CD8+ T cells from blood. Indicated subset: CD45RA+ naive T cells. These receptors all stem from a human donor in good health.

CDR3 nucleotides: TGCAGCGTTAGGGCTAGCGGCTACAATGAGCAGTTCTTC. Translation: CSVRASGYNEQFF. The rearrangement links TRBV29-1 to TRBJ2-1; 7 nucleotides align to TRBD2. V lost 5 bases, J lost 3 bases, and 4 bases stayed unmatched. The germline V gene has CDR1 SQVTM and CDR2 ANQGSEA. This CDR3 comprises 13 residues.

This clone was recorded only once. V and J are TRBV6-6 and TRBJ1-4; D is undetermined. V dropped 2 bases and J dropped 6 bases, with 13 bases sitting between them. The CDR3 is 15 amino acids. Germline assignment: CDR1 MNHNY and CDR2 SVGAGI (reference sequence). The CDR3 DNA is TGTGCCAGCAGTTACGACCCCCGGGATGATGAAAAACTGTTTTTT. Residues: CASSYDPRDDEKLFF.

The gene calls are TRBV4-2 and TRBJ2-1, with a weak D call TRBD2 (6 bases). The V and J ends lost 4 bases and 9 bases respectively, with 22 bases between them. The length of the CDR3 is 16 residues. Germline assignment: CDR1 LGHNA and CDR2 YNFKEQ. The CDR3 DNA sequence: TGTGCCAGCAGCCGCCTCCTCCGGGACTCTTTTAGTGAGCAGTTCTTC. Amino acid sequence: CASSRLLRDSFSEQFF.

V and J are TRBV9 and TRBJ1-2; D not resolved. Per germline, CDR1 SGDLS and CDR2 YYNGEE. This CDR3 contains 13 residues. V was clipped by 7 bases and J by 6 bases, with 16 bases between them. The CDR3 reads CASQGSRRDGYTF. The DNA for the CDR3 is TGTGCCAGCCAAGGCAGCCGGAGGGATGGCTACACCTTC.

The sample holds one count of this clone. The chain carries TRBV19 and TRBJ2-7; D may be TRBD2 (6 bases). The germline CDR1 and CDR2 sequences are LNHDA and SQIVND (reference sequence). The CDR3 is 14 amino acids. Trimming shortened V by 3 bases and J by 3 bases, and 12 bases separated the two germline ends. In nucleotides, the CDR3 is TGTGCCAGTAGTATGTTGGCGGGAAGCTACGAGCAGTACTTC. Protein product: CASSMLAGSYEQYF.

J is TRBJ2-7 and V is TRBV6-5; D may be TRBD1 (6 bases). V was cut by 6 bases and J by 3 bases, with 9 bases left in between. CDR1 and CDR2 from the germline V gene are MNHEY and SVGAGI. This CDR3 has 12 amino acids. The DNA for the CDR3 is TGTGCCAGCAGCCCCAGGGGCTACGAGCAGTACTTC. Amino acids: CASSPRGYEQYF.

This clone was observed once. This rearrangement joins TRBV7-2 to TRBJ2-1, with 9 positions matching TRBD2. Per the germline V gene, CDR1 is SGHTA and CDR2 is FQGNSA. After removal of 0 bases from V and 4 bases from J, the junction contained 7 bases not matched to a gene. CDR3 length: 17 amino acids. This CDR3 is CASSLALVTSGYNEQFF. DNA of the CDR3: TGTGCCAGCAGCTTAGCGCTCGTGACTAGCGGTTACAATGAGCAGTTCTTC.

This CDR3 is CASSLVQGPDTQYF. The CDR3 DNA is TGTGCCAGCAGCTTAGTCCAGGGCCCAGATACGCAGTATTTT. This rearrangement joins TRBV7-6 to TRBJ2-3, with D perhaps matching TRBD1 (5 bases). V lost 1 base, J lost 4 bases, and 9 bases lay in between. The CDR3 length is 14 residues. From germline, CDR1 is SGHVS and CDR2 FNYEAQ.

The rearrangement joins TRBV27 to TRBJ2-2, with 8 bases that match TRBD1. The germline V gene has CDR1 MNHEY and CDR2 SMNVEV (reference sequence). Trimming took 7 bases from V and 4 from J; bases not matched to a gene: 5. This CDR3 has 14 amino acids. CDR3 nucleotides: TGTGCCAGCACGAAGACAGGGGCCACCGGGGAGCTGTTTTTT. Translated, it gives CASTKTGATGELFF.

The V gene is TRBV6-5, the J gene TRBJ1-1; D gene uncertain. Trimming removed 2 bases at V and 0 bases at J, with 7 bases between. This CDR3 comprises 14 residues. The germline CDR1 and CDR2 sequences are MNHEY and SVGAGI. The CDR3 reads CASSYGRLNTEAFF. The CDR3 nucleotides read TGTGCCAGCAGTTACGGCAGGTTGAACACTGAAGCTTTCTTT.

This chain connects TRBV5-6 to TRBJ1-3; D is undetermined. This CDR3 region has 14 residues. Germline lookup yields CDR1 SGHDT and CDR2 YYEEEE. V was pared by 1 base and J by 4 bases, with 9 bases between. The CDR3 reads CASSLSTEGNTIYF. CDR3 nucleotide sequence: TGTGCCAGCAGCTTGAGCACGGAAGGAAACACCATATATTTT.

A single count supports this clone. The rearrangement uses TRBV4-1 and TRBJ2-2, with D possibly being TRBD1 (5 bases). Germline assignment: CDR1 MGHRA and CDR2 YSYEKL. The V end lost 3 bases, the J end lost 4 bases, and 21 bases lay between the germline ends. The CDR3 covers 18 residues. The DNA for the CDR3 is TGCGCCAGCAGCCAGCTAAAAGCAGGGTTGATTTCCACCGGGGAGCTGTTTTTT. This gives the protein CASSQLKAGLISTGELFF.

V is TRBV4-1 and J is TRBJ2-1; D remains unclear. V was shortened by 3 bases and J by 6 bases, with 21 bases between the two germline ends. This CDR3 has 17 residues. The V gene's germline CDR1 is MGHRA and CDR2 YSYEKL. The CDR3 sequence is CASSQTFTGGSFNEQFF. For the CDR3, the DNA is TGCGCCAGCAGCCAGACCTTCACGGGTGGGTCTTTCAATGAGCAGTTCTTC.

The chain uses TRBV27 and TRBJ2-7, with TRBD1 as a possible D gene (5 bases). CDR1 is MNHEY, CDR2 SMNVEV, per germline (reference sequence). Trimming took 4 bases from V and 4 from J, leaving 17 bases between them. The CDR3 extends over 15 amino acids. The CDR3 is CASSSRVQGSYEQYF. The CDR3 bases are TGTGCCAGCAGTTCTCGGGTGCAGGGAAGTTACGAGCAGTACTTC.

V is TRBV4-2 and J is TRBJ2-7, with D possibly being TRBD2 (5 bases). The CDR3 is 15 amino acids. Germline CDR1 reads LGHNA; CDR2 reads YNFKEQ. Trimming took off 0 bases at V and 0 bases at J, with 9 bases between the two ends. The CDR3 coding sequence is TGTGCCAGCAGCCAAGAGCAGCGGAGCTCCTACGAGCAGTACTTC. As protein: CASSQEQRSSYEQYF.

The CDR3 is CASSIGTGDYEQYF. DNA for the CDR3: TGTGCCAGTAGTATTGGTACAGGGGACTACGAGCAGTACTTC. The chain carries TRBV19 and TRBJ2-7; the match to TRBD1 covers 7 bases. The CDR3 covers 14 residues. Germline V gene sequence: CDR1 LNHDA, CDR2 SQIVND (reference sequence). Trimming took 3 bases from V and 3 from J; bases not matched to a gene: 5.

The V gene is TRBV5-6, the J gene TRBJ1-5; no clear D. Germline V gene data show CDR1 as SGHDT and CDR2 as YYEEEE. V dropped 1 base and J dropped 0 bases, with 5 bases sitting between them. The CDR3 has 14 residues. Here the CDR3 DNA reads TGTGCCAGCAGCTTGCAGGATAGCAATCAGCCCCAGCATTTT. This codes for CASSLQDSNQPQHF. The whole variable domain, filled in from reference TRBV5-6 and TRBJ1-5, reads DAGVTQSPTHLIKTRGQQVTLRCSPKSGHDTVSWYQQALGQGPQFIFQYYEEEERQRGNFPDRFSGHQFPNYSSELNVNALLLGDSALYLCASSLQDSNQPQHFGDGTRLSIL.